The 22 T cell receptor beta chains below were found in one sample sequenced in a study of T cell repertoires in cytomegalovirus infection. Each CDR3 protein gets one entry after TCRdb re-called the reads with MiXCR. The repertoire holds over 100,000 distinct CDR3 sequences, with about 30% as singletons. These receptors' antigens are unknown. Sequencing was performed on CD8+ T cells from cultured PBMCs, taken from culture after CMV antigen stimulation. These receptors were obtained from a human donor in good health (CMV status not recorded). Some clones in this sample may be carry-over from other donors' samples.

The chain has TRBV5-6 and TRBJ1-2, with D possibly being TRBD1 (5 bases). Trimming stripped 4 bases from V and 3 bases from J, with 13 bases between. Germline CDR1 and CDR2: SGHDT and YYEEEE. This CDR3 has 14 amino acids. This CDR3 is CASSPKGFYYGYTF. The CDR3 nucleotides are TGTGCCAGCAGCCCCAAGGGGTTCTACTATGGCTACACCTTC.

The rearrangement joins TRBV28 to TRBJ2-7; D is undetermined. The CDR3 has 12 residues. Trimming stripped 3 bases from V and 6 bases from J, with 9 bases between. CDR1 and CDR2 from the germline V gene are MDHEN and SYDVKM. This chain's CDR3 is CASSLVGLEQYF. Here the CDR3 DNA reads TGTGCCAGCAGTTTGGTCGGGCTCGAGCAGTACTTC.

With respect to this clonotype: Since the CDR3 does not end with the conserved phenylalanine or tryptophan, this likely comes from a read error. V gene TRBV27 combines with J gene TRBJ1-6, with a weak D call TRBD1 (6 bases). Looked up from germline, CDR1 is MNHEY and CDR2 is SMNVEV (reference sequence). The CDR3 is 13 amino acids. Trimming shortened V by 6 bases and J by 11 bases, and 14 bases separated the two germline ends. CDR3 residues: CASSSYGGTPLHL. The CDR3 region has the DNA TGTGCCAGCAGCTCCTATGGGGGCACACCCCTCCACTTA.

This clonotype came up a few times. The rearrangement joins TRBV12-3 or TRBV12-4 to TRBJ1-3, with TRBD1 matching 10 bases. The ends lost 3 bases at V and 1 base at J; junction bases unmatched: 3. This CDR3 region has 16 residues. The CDR3 DNA sequence: TGTGCCAGCAGTTTGGGGACAGGGGAATCTGGAAACACCATATATTTT. Residues: CASSLGTGESGNTIYF.

This clonotype was seen a handful of times. The gene calls are TRBV6-6 and TRBJ1-2, with TRBD1 identical over 7 bases. The CDR3 sequence is 19 residues long. Per the germline V gene, CDR1 is MNHNY and CDR2 is SVGAGI (reference sequence). V dropped 3 bases and J dropped 1; count of bases not matched to a gene: 17. The CDR3 reads CASSYIPTRGTLDNYGYTF. The CDR3 DNA reads TGTGCCAGCAGTTATATCCCGACCAGGGGGACCCTGGATAACTATGGCTACACCTTC.

This chain links TRBV7-6 with TRBJ1-5; weak D call: TRBD1 (5 bases). Trimming took 1 base from V and 2 from J, leaving 12 bases between them. The CDR3 spans 16 residues. CDR1 is SGHVS and CDR2 is FNYEAQ in the germline V gene. As DNA, the CDR3 is TGTGCCAGCAGCTTAGGATCCGACAGCCGCAATCAGCCCCAGCATTTT. It is translated as CASSLGSDSRNQPQHF.

This clonotype has only a few counts. The chain links TRBV12-5 to TRBJ1-2; D gene uncertain. V lost 4 bases to trimming and J lost 8 bases, with 11 bases between them. CDR1 LGHNT and CDR2 FRNRAP come from the germline V gene. The CDR3 sequence is 12 residues long. As DNA, the CDR3 is TGTGCTAGTGGTTCGAAGGGTAGCGGCTACACCTTC. Residues: CASGSKGSGYTF.

The V and J genes are TRBV27 and TRBJ1-2, with D uncertain. Germline V gene data show CDR1 as MNHEY and CDR2 as SMNVEV (reference sequence). CDR3 size: 13 residues. Deletions cut 3 bases from V and 2 bases from J, with 7 bases between. The CDR3 protein is CASSFGPNYGYTF. The CDR3 DNA follows: TGTGCCAGCAGTTTCGGGCCGAACTATGGCTACACCTTC.

This clonotype was detected only a few times. The chain carries TRBV7-6 and TRBJ2-1; TRBD2 matches 9 bases. CDR1 is SGHVS, CDR2 FNYEAQ, per germline. V was clipped by 4 bases and J by 1 base; unmatched bases: 14. The CDR3 is made up of 19 amino acids. CDR3 sequence: CASSSPTSLGLASYNEQFF. The CDR3 DNA follows: TGTGCCAGCAGCTCCCCCACCAGTTTGGGACTAGCTTCCTACAATGAGCAGTTCTTC.

This rearrangement joins TRBV9 to TRBJ2-7, with 8 bases identical to TRBD2. CDR3 length: 12 residues. Germline V gives CDR1 SGDLS, CDR2 YYNGEE. The V and J ends lost 4 bases and 4 bases, in that order; junction bases with no gene match: 1. CDR3 sequence: CASSRGGYEQYF. CDR3 bases: TGTGCCAGCAGCCGGGGGGGGTACGAGCAGTACTTC. The full variable domain, its missing parts supplied by reference TRBV9 and TRBJ2-7, is DSGVTQTPKHLITATGQRVTLRCSPRSGDLSVYWYQQSLDQGLQFLIQYYNGEERAKGNILERFSAQQFPDLHSELNLSSLELGDSALYFCASSRGGYEQYFGPGTRLTVT.

This rearrangement joins TRBV12-3 or TRBV12-4 to TRBJ1-1; 8 bases are shared with TRBD1. Unmatched junction bases numbered 7, after V lost 0 bases and J lost 7 bases. This CDR3 has 15 amino acids. CDR3 residues: CASSLASGGAIEAFF. CDR3 bases: TGTGCCAGCAGTTTAGCGTCAGGGGGCGCGATTGAAGCTTTCTTT.

This clonotype was picked up many times. The genes are TRBV7-2 and TRBJ2-7; 7 positions agree with TRBD1. This CDR3 has 12 amino acids. In germline, CDR1 is SGHTA, CDR2 FQGNSA. Trimming removed 5 bases from V and 5 bases from J; junction bases left unmatched: 3. CDR3 sequence: CASSTDRDEQYF. The CDR3 nucleotides are TGTGCCAGCAGCACCGACAGGGACGAGCAGTACTTC.

This chain links TRBV10-3 with TRBJ2-3; weak D call: TRBD1 (6 bases). V lost 4 bases, J lost 0 bases, and 11 bases lay in between. This CDR3 has 15 amino acids. The germline CDR1 and CDR2 sequences are ENHRY and SYGVKD. CDR3 coding DNA: TGTGCCATCAGTGTGACAGGCTCTAGCACAGATACGCAGTATTTT. As protein: CAISVTGSSTDTQYF.

The sample holds a few counts of this clonotype. The rearrangement joins TRBV15 to TRBJ2-7; tentative D call: TRBD1 (6 bases). V lost 3 bases and J 5 bases, leaving 14 bases between the germline ends. The CDR3 has 14 residues. Per the germline V gene, CDR1 is LNHNV and CDR2 is YYDKDF (reference sequence). The CDR3 is CATSSFGGADEQYF. CDR3 sequence (DNA): TGTGCCACCAGCAGCTTTGGGGGCGCGGACGAGCAGTACTTC.

The sample holds a few counts of this clonotype. This chain uses TRBV7-9 with TRBJ2-2; 8 bases agree with TRBD1. Trimming cost V 5 bases and J 5 bases; bases outside gene matches: 4. The germline CDR1 and CDR2 sequences are SEHNR and FQNEAQ (reference sequence). The length of the CDR3 is 14 residues. The DNA for the CDR3 is TGTGCCAGCAGCACAGGACAGGGTACCGGGGAGCTGTTTTTT. Residues: CASSTGQGTGELFF.

The chain uses TRBV29-1 and TRBJ1-2; 9 bases fit TRBD1. The trim removed 0 bases at V and 3 bases at J, leaving 5 bases unmatched. This CDR3 is 15 amino acids long. From germline, CDR1 is SQVTM and CDR2 ANQGSEA. This CDR3 reads CSVEDWDRAHYGYTF. The CDR3 nucleotides read TGCAGCGTTGAAGATTGGGACAGGGCCCACTATGGCTACACCTTC.

V gene TRBV20-1 combines with J gene TRBJ1-1; a weak D match, TRBD1 (6 bases). The CDR3 runs to 14 residues. V dropped 0 bases and J dropped 1 base, with 9 bases sitting between them. The V gene's germline CDR1 is DFQATT and CDR2 SNEGSKA (reference sequence). As DNA, the CDR3 is TGCAGTGCTAGAGAGCCGACAGGGAACACTGAAGCTTTCTTT. It specifies CSAREPTGNTEAFF.

CDR3 coding DNA: TGTGCCAGTAGGGGCGGACTTTACACCGGGGAGCTGTTTTTT. It translates to CASRGGLYTGELFF. The chain recombines TRBV19 with TRBJ2-2, with a weak D call TRBD2 (5 bases). CDR1 and CDR2 from the germline V gene are LNHDA and SQIVND (reference sequence). The ends were cut back, 6 bases at V and 3 bases at J, with 11 bases in the middle. This CDR3 spans 14 amino acids. Based on the CDR3 plus reference TRBV19 and TRBJ2-2, the full variable domain is DGGITQSPKYLFRKEGQNVTLSCEQNLNHDAMYWYRQDPGQGLRLIYYSQIVNDFQKGDIAEGYSVSREKKESFPLTVTSAQKNPTAFYLCASRGGLYTGELFFGEGSRLTVL.

The chain combines TRBV5-4 with TRBJ2-5; 9 bases map to TRBD2. Germline V gene sequence: CDR1 SGHNT, CDR2 YYREEE (reference sequence). This CDR3 contains 15 residues. V lost 0 bases and J lost 4; bases outside the gene matches: 4. The DNA of the CDR3 is TGTGCCAGCAGCTTGGCTGGCGGGGGGGCAGAGACCCAGTACTTC. Protein: CASSLAGGGAETQYF.

This clonotype was seen a few times. The chain couples TRBV12-5 to TRBJ2-7; weak D call: TRBD1 (5 bases). Germline loops: CDR1 LGHNT, CDR2 FRNRAP. This CDR3 spans 12 amino acids. V dropped 7 bases and J dropped 5 bases, with 12 bases sitting between them. As DNA, the CDR3 is TGTGCTAGTGCTGGGGCTTTCGACGAGCAGTACTTC. As protein: CASAGAFDEQYF.

The chain uses TRBV29-1 and TRBJ1-2, with D uncertain. Trimming stripped 4 bases from V and 2 bases from J, with 8 bases between. The V gene's germline CDR1 is SQVTM and CDR2 ANQGSEA. The CDR3 is 12 residues long. CDR3 bases: TGCAGCGTTGCTGGGATGAACTATGGCTACACCTTC. As protein: CSVAGMNYGYTF.

This clonotype was counted between two and nine times. V is TRBV7-9 and J is TRBJ1-4, with 8 bases lining up with TRBD1. This CDR3 has 14 amino acids. Germline trimming cut 5 bases from V and 10 bases from J; bases unmatched to any gene: 9. Per germline, CDR1 SEHNR and CDR2 FQNEAQ (reference sequence). The CDR3 DNA is TGTGCCAGCAGCGACCAGGACAGGGTAGGAAAACTGTTTTTT. Translating it yields CASSDQDRVGKLFF.